These 8 T cell receptor beta chains were all obtained from the same sample, sequenced in a study of shared clonotypes between healthy human individuals. The protocol was immunoSEQ multiplex PCR, while the TCRdb copy is restricted to in-frame clones and leaves out a portion. The table has approximately 1.9 million clones, roughly 93% seen once. CD45RO negativity and positive selection for CCR7 defined naive CD8 cells, a population that excluded terminally differentiated effector memory CD45RA+ cells. Sequenced input: naive CD8+ T cells from PBMCs. Receptors originate from a man aged 18 to 29 in good health. Some clones in this sample may be carry-over from other donors' samples.

This chain joins TRBV19 and TRBJ1-5; 7 bases match TRBD1. The CDR3 length is 17 residues. J gave up 2 bases and V 0 bases, and 7 bases lay outside the gene matches. Germline lookup yields CDR1 LNHDA and CDR2 SQIVND (reference sequence). The CDR3 DNA follows: TGTGCCAGTAGTATAGACCTAGGGGGCGCGGGCAATCAGCCCCAGCATTTT. Translation: CASSIDLGGAGNQPQHF. Full variable domain (missing parts from reference TRBV19 and TRBJ1-5): DGGITQSPKYLFRKEGQNVTLSCEQNLNHDAMYWYRQDPGQGLRLIYYSQIVNDFQKGDIAEGYSVSREKKESFPLTVTSAQKNPTAFYLCASSIDLGGAGNQPQHFGDGTRLSIL.

The chain joins TRBV11-1 to TRBJ2-1; D not resolved. Germline CDR1 SGHAT, CDR2 FQDESV (reference sequence). The CDR3 has 13 residues. Trimming left V 6 bases short and J 3 bases short, with 9 bases between. The CDR3 protein is CASSLGFYNEQFF. The CDR3, as DNA: TGTGCCAGCAGTTTGGGGTTCTACAATGAGCAGTTCTTC.

The chain employs TRBV29-1 and TRBJ2-7, with 9 bases lining up with TRBD2. The CDR3 has 15 amino acids. With V trimmed by 5 bases and J by 2 bases, 10 bases remained unmatched. The germline V gene encodes CDR1 SQVTM and CDR2 ANQGSEA. CDR3 region: CSVLPGTSPTYEQYF. CDR3 coding DNA: TGCAGCGTTCTACCCGGGACTAGCCCCACCTACGAGCAGTACTTC.

The chain links TRBV11-2 to TRBJ2-1, with 7 bases aligning to TRBD2. CDR3 length: 14 residues. The germline gives CDR1 SGHAT, CDR2 FQNNGV. Trimming cost V 7 bases and J 15 bases; bases outside gene matches: 18. The CDR3 reads CASNTPAGRGSVFF. The CDR3 DNA follows: TGTGCCAGCAACACACCCGCGGGGAGGGGTAGCGTGTTCTTC.

The V call is TRBV7-8, the J call TRBJ2-2; D is uncertain. Germline V gene sequence: CDR1 SGHVS, CDR2 FQNEAQ. With 5 bases removed from V and 4 bases from J, the gap between germline ends came to 14 bases. The CDR3 extends over 15 amino acids. CDR3 bases: TGTGCCAGCAGCCCACTAAGGGCGGCCACCGGGGAGCTGTTTTTT. Translating it yields CASSPLRAATGELFF.

V and J are TRBV5-1 and TRBJ2-7; 7 bases are a match to TRBD2. After removal of 5 bases from V and 5 bases from J, the junction contained 13 bases not matched to a gene. Germline V gene data show CDR1 as SGHRS and CDR2 as YFSETQ. The CDR3 has 15 amino acids. The CDR3 DNA is TGCGCCAGCAGGAAGAGGCCGGGAGGCCAGGACGAGCAGTACTTC. Translated: CASRKRPGGQDEQYF.

This chain joins TRBV13 and TRBJ2-1; unclear D gene. The V and J ends lost 4 bases and 0 bases respectively, with 13 bases between them. The CDR3 totals 16 residues. Germline CDR1 and CDR2: PRHDT and FYEKMQ (reference sequence). CDR3 amino acids: CASSSVGFSSYNEQFF. In nucleotides, the CDR3 is TGTGCCAGCAGCTCGGTAGGATTTAGCTCCTACAATGAGCAGTTCTTC.

The chain employs TRBV9 and TRBJ2-7, with TRBD2 identical over 13 bases. V was pared by 3 bases and J by 5 bases, with 14 bases of the junction left unmatched. The CDR3 runs 18 residues. Germline CDR1 is SGDLS and CDR2 is YYNGEE. CDR3 sequence: CASSAPDPGLAGEDEQYF. The CDR3 DNA reads as TGTGCCAGCAGCGCTCCAGATCCCGGACTAGCGGGAGAGGACGAGCAGTACTTC.